This T cell receptor (beta chain) was identified during a study of regulatory T cells in long-lasting Graves disease. The V and J ends lost 0 bases and 6 bases, in that order; junction bases with no gene match: 7. CDR3 length equals 16 residues. Germline values: CDR1 MNHEY, CDR2 SVGAGI. This clonotype was detected many times. Time point described: newly diagnosed GD, antithyroid drugs for less than 3 months. RNA from PBMCs was the source of the TCR library. Building the TCR beta libraries relied on iRepertoire HTBI primers, and CDR3 regions underwent Arm-PCR. MiXCR, run by TCRdb on the multiplex PCR reads, gives a single entry per CDR3 protein. The table has 350,000 to 500,000 distinct CDR3 sequences, 14% seen once. These data also formed part of another study, on T cells in Graves' hyperthyroidism and ophthalmopathy.

The sequenced sample was peripheral blood mononuclear cells (PBMCs), obtained at new diagnosis, from a patient treated with antithyroid drugs. This receptor was obtained from a woman aged 45-60 years with Graves disease. This chain links TRBV6-5 with TRBJ2-1; TRBD2 aligns across 8 bases. CDR3 in amino acids: CASSYSIGLAVNEQFF. The CDR3 coding sequence is TGTGCCAGCAGTTACTCGATTGGACTAGCCGTCAATGAGCAGTTCTTC.